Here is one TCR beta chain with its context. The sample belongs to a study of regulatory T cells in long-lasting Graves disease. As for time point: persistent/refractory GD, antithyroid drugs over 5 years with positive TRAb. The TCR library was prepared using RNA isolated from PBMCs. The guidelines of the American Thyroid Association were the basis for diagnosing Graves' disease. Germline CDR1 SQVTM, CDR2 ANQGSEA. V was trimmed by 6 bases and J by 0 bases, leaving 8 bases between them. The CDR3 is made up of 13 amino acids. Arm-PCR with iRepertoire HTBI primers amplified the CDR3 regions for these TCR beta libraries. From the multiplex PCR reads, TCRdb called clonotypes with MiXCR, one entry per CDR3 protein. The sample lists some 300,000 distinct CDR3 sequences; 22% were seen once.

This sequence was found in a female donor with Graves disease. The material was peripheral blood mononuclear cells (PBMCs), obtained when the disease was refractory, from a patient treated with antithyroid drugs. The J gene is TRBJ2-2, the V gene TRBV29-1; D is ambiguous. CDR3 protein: CSVHPANTGELFF. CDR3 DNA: TGCAGCGTCCACCCGGCGAACACCGGGGAGCTGTTTTTT.